The present T cell receptor (beta chain) was sequenced within a study of neurological immune-mediated disorders. This clonotype appeared many times. Its specificity is unknown. The cDNA was produced through 5'RACE with 10-nucleotide random UMIs. The output of every sequencing run exceeded 170 million TCR-beta sequences, derived from 15-18 subjects. TCRdb reanalysed the 5' RACE reads using MiXCR and keeps one entry per CDR3 protein. Among about 40,000 distinct CDR3 sequences listed, 13% to 15% were seen once. General observations from the study: The highest TCR clonal expansion occurred in HTLV-1-associated myelopathy; multiple sclerosis fell below healthy controls. Expanded clones shared no identical CDR3 amino acid sequences across subjects, which suggested private TCR-beta repertoires in all groups.

In germline, CDR1 is KGHSH, CDR2 LQKENI. V was trimmed by 4 bases and J by 1 base, leaving 7 bases between them. This CDR3 is 13 amino acids long. This TCR was sampled from a woman between 45 and 65 years old with HTLV-1-associated myelopathy (HAM/TSP). The material sequenced was PBMCs. The genes are TRBV18 and TRBJ1-1; D is unresolved. The CDR3 nucleotides are TGTGCCAGCTCACTAAAGGGGAACACTGAAGCTTTCTTT. It yields the protein CASSLKGNTEAFF.